This T cell receptor (beta chain) derives from a study of blood T cell repertoires in COVID-19. Across the whole study: Nucleic acid was either cDNA or gDNA, and it came from T cells, B-cell-depleted T cells, or PBMCs.

The CDR3 is 15 amino acids. The germline V gene has CDR1 SGHTA and CDR2 FQGTGA. V trimming: 8 bases; J trimming: 0 bases; junction bases outside the gene matches: 4. In the original workflow: Using reference gene primer amplification, nucleated cell counts were estimated. TCRdb keeps only in-frame clones here, not all; method: immunoSEQ multiplex PCR. The V and J calls and clone size were taken over from that table, and D and trimming were inferred from the DNA. The sample shows 150,000 or so clones, roughly 84% of them seen only once. The V gene is TRBV7-3, the J gene TRBJ2-2; 9 bases align to TRBD2. The TCR sequence derives from a man aged 45 to 65 with active or convalescent COVID-19. The material sequenced was peripheral blood. CDR3 protein: CASSGGGANTGELFF. Written as DNA, the CDR3 is TGTGCCAGCTCCGGCGGGGGGGCGAACACCGGGGAGCTGTTTTTT.